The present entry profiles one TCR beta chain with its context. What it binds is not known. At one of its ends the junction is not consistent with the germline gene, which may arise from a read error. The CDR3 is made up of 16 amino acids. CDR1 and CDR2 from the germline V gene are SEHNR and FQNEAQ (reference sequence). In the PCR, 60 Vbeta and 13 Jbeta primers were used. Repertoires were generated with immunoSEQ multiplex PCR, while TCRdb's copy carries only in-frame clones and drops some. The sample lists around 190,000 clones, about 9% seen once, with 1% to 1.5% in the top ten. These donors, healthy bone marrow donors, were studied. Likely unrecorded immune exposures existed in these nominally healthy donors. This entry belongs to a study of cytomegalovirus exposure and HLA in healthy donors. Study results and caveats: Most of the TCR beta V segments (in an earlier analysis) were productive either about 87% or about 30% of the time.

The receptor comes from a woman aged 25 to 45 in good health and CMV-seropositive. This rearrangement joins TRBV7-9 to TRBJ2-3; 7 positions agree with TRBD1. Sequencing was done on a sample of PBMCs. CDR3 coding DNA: TGTGCCAGCAGCGGAAGAGGGGGCTTAGGGTCAGACACGCAGTATTTT. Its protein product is CASSGRGGLGSDTQYF. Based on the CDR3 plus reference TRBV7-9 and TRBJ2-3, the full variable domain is DTGVSQNPRHKITKRGQNVTFRCDPISEHNRLYWYRQTLGQGPEFLTYFQNEAQLEKSRLLSDRFSAERPKGSFSTLEIQRTEQGDSAMYLCASSGRGGLGSDTQYFGPGTRLTVL.